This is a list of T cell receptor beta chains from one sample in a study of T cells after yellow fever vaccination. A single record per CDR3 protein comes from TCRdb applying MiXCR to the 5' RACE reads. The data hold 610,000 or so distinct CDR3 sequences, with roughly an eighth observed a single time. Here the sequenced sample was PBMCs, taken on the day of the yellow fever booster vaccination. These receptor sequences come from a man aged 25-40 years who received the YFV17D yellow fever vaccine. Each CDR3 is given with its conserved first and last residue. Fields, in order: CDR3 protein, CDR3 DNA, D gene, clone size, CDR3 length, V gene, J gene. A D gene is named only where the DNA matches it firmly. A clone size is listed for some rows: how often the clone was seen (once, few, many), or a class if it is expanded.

CDR3 protein: CASTAQGFTYEQYF
CDR3 DNA: TGTGCCAGCACAGCACAGGGGTTTACCTACGAGCAGTACTTC
D gene: TRBD1
clone size: NA
CDR3 length: 14
V gene: TRBV2
J gene: TRBJ2-7

CDR3 protein: CASSSSGRAQYEQYF
CDR3 DNA: TGTGCCAGCAGCTCTAGCGGGAGGGCCCAGTACGAGCAGTACTTC
D gene: TRBD2
clone size: few
CDR3 length: 15
V gene: TRBV7-9
J gene: TRBJ2-7

CDR3 protein: CSARRMGAGYEQYF
CDR3 DNA: TGCAGTGCTAGAAGAATGGGGGCAGGTTACGAGCAGTACTTC
D gene: NA
clone size: many
CDR3 length: 14
V gene: TRBV20-1
J gene: TRBJ2-7

CDR3 protein: CASSPGTTNYGYTF
CDR3 DNA: TGTGCCAGCAGTCCCGGGACAACTAACTATGGCTACACCTTC
D gene: NA
clone size: NA
CDR3 length: 14
V gene: TRBV6-1
J gene: TRBJ1-2

CDR3 protein: CSASGRGNEQYF
CDR3 DNA: TGCAGTGCTAGCGGGAGAGGCAACGAGCAGTACTTC
D gene: NA
clone size: few
CDR3 length: 12
V gene: TRBV20-1
J gene: TRBJ2-7

CDR3 protein: CASSSPDRVSPLHF
CDR3 DNA: TGTGCCAGCAGTTCCCCGGATCGTGTATCACCCCTCCACTTT
D gene: NA
clone size: few
CDR3 length: 14
V gene: TRBV6-2/TRBV6-3
J gene: TRBJ1-6

CDR3 protein: CASSTPGGGYTF
CDR3 DNA: TGTGCCAGCAGTACCCCAGGGGGTGGCTACACCTTC
D gene: TRBD1
clone size: few
CDR3 length: 12
V gene: TRBV27
J gene: TRBJ1-2

CDR3 protein: CSAINGELATSYNEQFF
CDR3 DNA: TGCAGTGCTATTAACGGGGAACTAGCGACTTCCTACAATGAGCAGTTCTTC
D gene: TRBD2
clone size: many
CDR3 length: 17
V gene: TRBV20-1
J gene: TRBJ2-1

CDR3 protein: CASSYFGYSGELFF
CDR3 DNA: TGTGCCAGCAGTTACTTTGGATATTCGGGGGAGCTGTTTTTT
D gene: NA
clone size: few
CDR3 length: 14
V gene: TRBV6-5
J gene: TRBJ2-2

CDR3 protein: CASSYSLAAGGRETQYF
CDR3 DNA: TGTGCCAGCAGTTACTCTTTAGCTGCGGGAGGAAGGGAGACCCAGTACTTC
D gene: TRBD2
clone size: NA
CDR3 length: 17
V gene: TRBV6-2/TRBV6-3
J gene: TRBJ2-5

CDR3 protein: CSATPDMNTEAFF
CDR3 DNA: TGCAGTGCGACACCCGACATGAACACTGAAGCTTTCTTT
D gene: NA
clone size: few
CDR3 length: 13
V gene: TRBV20-1
J gene: TRBJ1-1

CDR3 protein: CSARDLASGRPYNEQFF
CDR3 DNA: TGCAGTGCTAGAGATCTGGCTAGCGGGAGGCCTTACAATGAGCAGTTCTTC
D gene: TRBD2
clone size: few
CDR3 length: 17
V gene: TRBV20-1
J gene: TRBJ2-1

CDR3 protein: CASSLVSIGGRSIDTQYF
CDR3 DNA: TGTGCCAGCAGCTTAGTCAGTATTGGCGGGAGGAGTATAGATACGCAGTATTTT
D gene: TRBD2
clone size: NA
CDR3 length: 18
V gene: TRBV11-2
J gene: TRBJ2-3

CDR3 protein: CSVGTEDPYEQYF
CDR3 DNA: TGCAGCGTTGGGACGGAAGACCCCTACGAGCAGTACTTC
D gene: NA
clone size: few
CDR3 length: 13
V gene: TRBV29-1
J gene: TRBJ2-7

CDR3 protein: CASARGPPYGYTF
CDR3 DNA: TGTGCCAGCGCCAGGGGGCCCCCCTATGGCTACACCTTC
D gene: TRBD1
clone size: NA
CDR3 length: 13
V gene: TRBV12-3/TRBV12-4
J gene: TRBJ1-2

CDR3 protein: CASSHPTSGAPNTGELFF
CDR3 DNA: TGTGCCAGCAGCCACCCCACTAGCGGGGCCCCGAACACCGGGGAGCTGTTTTTT
D gene: TRBD2
clone size: NA
CDR3 length: 18
V gene: TRBV6-2/TRBV6-3
J gene: TRBJ2-2

CDR3 protein: CSARVEGNELGEQFF
CDR3 DNA: TGCAGTGCTAGAGTAGAAGGAAACGAACTTGGGGAGCAGTTCTTC
D gene: NA
clone size: NA
CDR3 length: 15
V gene: TRBV20-1
J gene: TRBJ2-1

CDR3 protein: CASSLRVLAGTNEQFF
CDR3 DNA: TGTGCCAGCAGCTTAAGAGTACTAGCGGGGACGAATGAGCAGTTCTTC
D gene: TRBD2
clone size: NA
CDR3 length: 16
V gene: TRBV7-8
J gene: TRBJ2-1

CDR3 protein: CASSRAGGEQYF
CDR3 DNA: TGCGCCAGCAGTAGGGCGGGAGGCGAGCAGTACTTC
D gene: TRBD2
clone size: few
CDR3 length: 12
V gene: TRBV10-1
J gene: TRBJ2-7

CDR3 protein: CASSPVTGLETQYF
CDR3 DNA: TGTGCCAGCTCTCCAGTGACAGGGCTTGAGACCCAGTACTTC
D gene: TRBD1
clone size: NA
CDR3 length: 14
V gene: TRBV18
J gene: TRBJ2-5

CDR3 protein: CASSVGQGNYGYTF
CDR3 DNA: TGTGCCAGCAGCGTTGGACAGGGAAACTATGGCTACACCTTC
D gene: TRBD1
clone size: many
CDR3 length: 14
V gene: TRBV25-1
J gene: TRBJ1-2

CDR3 protein: CASSYYRGANTGELFF
CDR3 DNA: TGTGCCAGTTCCTATTACCGGGGGGCGAACACCGGGGAGCTGTTTTTT
D gene: TRBD2
clone size: few
CDR3 length: 16
V gene: TRBV19
J gene: TRBJ2-2

CDR3 protein: CASSYRTTGGIVNEQFF
CDR3 DNA: TGTGCCAGCAGTTACCGTACGACAGGGGGAATTGTCAATGAGCAGTTCTTC
D gene: TRBD1
clone size: NA
CDR3 length: 17
V gene: TRBV6-5
J gene: TRBJ2-1

CDR3 protein: CASRTTSGRASRYEQYF
CDR3 DNA: TGTGCCAGCAGGACAACTAGCGGGAGGGCCTCCCGGTACGAGCAGTACTTC
D gene: TRBD2
clone size: NA
CDR3 length: 17
V gene: TRBV6-1
J gene: TRBJ2-7

CDR3 protein: CASRKESGGGYNEQFF
CDR3 DNA: TGTGCCAGTAGGAAAGAGAGCGGGGGGGGCTACAATGAGCAGTTCTTC
D gene: TRBD2
clone size: NA
CDR3 length: 16
V gene: TRBV19
J gene: TRBJ2-1

CDR3 protein: CASSYGSTLRNEQFF
CDR3 DNA: TGTGCCAGCAGTTACGGCTCCACCCTACGCAATGAGCAGTTCTTC
D gene: NA
clone size: NA
CDR3 length: 15
V gene: TRBV6-5
J gene: TRBJ2-1

CDR3 protein: CASSLTGTGEAFF
CDR3 DNA: TGTGCCAGCAGCTTAACAGGGACAGGTGAAGCTTTCTTT
D gene: TRBD1
clone size: NA
CDR3 length: 13
V gene: TRBV11-2
J gene: TRBJ1-1

CDR3 protein: CASSALSTGSDGYTF
CDR3 DNA: TGTGCCAGCAGCGCCTTATCGACAGGGTCTGACGGCTACACCTTC
D gene: TRBD1
clone size: NA
CDR3 length: 15
V gene: TRBV7-9
J gene: TRBJ1-2

CDR3 protein: CSTREGADTQYF
CDR3 DNA: TGCAGTACCCGGGAGGGGGCAGATACGCAGTATTTT
D gene: TRBD2
clone size: NA
CDR3 length: 12
V gene: TRBV20-1
J gene: TRBJ2-3

CDR3 protein: CASSQLTGNYGYTF
CDR3 DNA: TGTGCCAGCAGTCAACTCACAGGGAACTATGGCTACACCTTC
D gene: NA
clone size: NA
CDR3 length: 14
V gene: TRBV6-8
J gene: TRBJ1-2

CDR3 protein: CASSQDGTISGNTIYF
CDR3 DNA: TGTGCCAGCAGCCAAGATGGGACGATCTCTGGAAACACCATATATTTT
D gene: NA
clone size: few
CDR3 length: 16
V gene: TRBV14
J gene: TRBJ1-3

CDR3 protein: CAISEATSATYNEQFF
CDR3 DNA: TGTGCCATCAGTGAGGCGACTAGCGCTACCTACAATGAGCAGTTCTTC
D gene: TRBD2
clone size: NA
CDR3 length: 16
V gene: TRBV10-3
J gene: TRBJ2-1

CDR3 protein: CASSLESSDETQYF
CDR3 DNA: TGCGCCAGCAGCTTGGAAAGTAGTGACGAGACCCAGTACTTC
D gene: NA
clone size: few
CDR3 length: 14
V gene: TRBV5-1
J gene: TRBJ2-5

CDR3 protein: CASSYSTSGTYEQYF
CDR3 DNA: TGTGCCAGCAGTTACTCCACTAGCGGGACTTACGAGCAGTACTTC
D gene: TRBD2
clone size: NA
CDR3 length: 15
V gene: TRBV6-5
J gene: TRBJ2-7

CDR3 protein: CASRGDVRETQYF
CDR3 DNA: TGCGCCAGCAGGGGGGACGTGCGAGAGACCCAGTACTTC
D gene: NA
clone size: few
CDR3 length: 13
V gene: TRBV5-1
J gene: TRBJ2-5

CDR3 protein: CASSSPGLGIYEQYF
CDR3 DNA: TGCGCCAGCAGTTCTCCGGGACTAGGAATCTACGAGCAGTACTTC
D gene: TRBD2
clone size: few
CDR3 length: 15
V gene: TRBV5-1
J gene: TRBJ2-7

CDR3 protein: CASGLDLTDTQYF
CDR3 DNA: TGTGCCAGCGGACTAGATCTCACAGATACGCAGTATTTT
D gene: TRBD2
clone size: NA
CDR3 length: 13
V gene: TRBV7-2
J gene: TRBJ2-3

CDR3 protein: CASSETGGAETQYF
CDR3 DNA: TGTGCCAGCAGCGAAACAGGGGGCGCGGAGACCCAGTACTTC
D gene: TRBD1
clone size: few
CDR3 length: 14
V gene: TRBV7-3
J gene: TRBJ2-5

CDR3 protein: CAWSVLAGGIFF
CDR3 DNA: TGTGCCTGGAGTGTACTGGCGGGAGGTATCTTCTTC
D gene: TRBD2
clone size: few
CDR3 length: 12
V gene: TRBV30
J gene: TRBJ2-1

CDR3 protein: CASSLSAGKSYEQYF
CDR3 DNA: TGTGCCAGCAGTTTATCTGCAGGGAAGTCCTACGAGCAGTACTTC
D gene: NA
clone size: few
CDR3 length: 15
V gene: TRBV27
J gene: TRBJ2-7

CDR3 protein: CAIRLDGNDGGYTF
CDR3 DNA: TGTGCCATCCGTCTTGACGGGAACGATGGAGGCTACACCTTC
D gene: NA
clone size: NA
CDR3 length: 14
V gene: TRBV28
J gene: TRBJ1-2

CDR3 protein: CASIPSGKNEQFF
CDR3 DNA: TGTGCCAGCATCCCCAGCGGGAAGAATGAGCAGTTCTTC
D gene: TRBD2
clone size: NA
CDR3 length: 13
V gene: TRBV5-5
J gene: TRBJ2-1

CDR3 protein: CASSYRGGRQETQYF
CDR3 DNA: TGTGCCAGCAGCTACCGCGGGGGACGGCAAGAGACCCAGTACTTC
D gene: TRBD2
clone size: few
CDR3 length: 15
V gene: TRBV9
J gene: TRBJ2-5

CDR3 protein: CSARLAGAYEQYF
CDR3 DNA: TGCAGCGCCCGACTAGCGGGAGCTTACGAGCAGTACTTC
D gene: TRBD2
clone size: many
CDR3 length: 13
V gene: TRBV29-1
J gene: TRBJ2-7

CDR3 protein: CASNRLAETGELFF
CDR3 DNA: TGTGCCAGCAACCGACTAGCGGAAACCGGGGAGCTGTTTTTT
D gene: TRBD2
clone size: many
CDR3 length: 14
V gene: TRBV5-5
J gene: TRBJ2-2

CDR3 protein: CAWSVPASQFF
CDR3 DNA: TGTGCCTGGAGTGTACCAGCCAGCCAGTTCTTC
D gene: NA
clone size: NA
CDR3 length: 11
V gene: TRBV30
J gene: TRBJ2-1

CDR3 protein: CASSHGQGGYTF
CDR3 DNA: TGTGCCAGCAGCCATGGACAGGGTGGCTACACCTTC
D gene: TRBD1
clone size: few
CDR3 length: 12
V gene: TRBV4-2
J gene: TRBJ1-2

CDR3 protein: CASSVRTSGSSYNEQFF
CDR3 DNA: TGTGCCAGCAGCGTGAGGACTAGCGGGAGCTCCTACAATGAGCAGTTCTTC
D gene: TRBD2
clone size: NA
CDR3 length: 17
V gene: TRBV5-6
J gene: TRBJ2-1

CDR3 protein: CASSATSGEQETQYF
CDR3 DNA: TGTGCCAGCTCCGCGACTAGCGGAGAGCAAGAGACCCAGTACTTC
D gene: TRBD2
clone size: few
CDR3 length: 15
V gene: TRBV18
J gene: TRBJ2-5

CDR3 protein: CASSLQKGPYEQYF
CDR3 DNA: TGTGCCAGCTCCCTTCAGAAGGGGCCCTACGAGCAGTACTTC
D gene: NA
clone size: many
CDR3 length: 14
V gene: TRBV12-3/TRBV12-4
J gene: TRBJ2-7

CDR3 protein: CASVPGTSGRAEQYF
CDR3 DNA: TGTGCCAGCGTACCCGGGACTAGCGGGAGGGCCGAGCAGTACTTC
D gene: TRBD2
clone size: few
CDR3 length: 15
V gene: TRBV6-2/TRBV6-3
J gene: TRBJ2-7